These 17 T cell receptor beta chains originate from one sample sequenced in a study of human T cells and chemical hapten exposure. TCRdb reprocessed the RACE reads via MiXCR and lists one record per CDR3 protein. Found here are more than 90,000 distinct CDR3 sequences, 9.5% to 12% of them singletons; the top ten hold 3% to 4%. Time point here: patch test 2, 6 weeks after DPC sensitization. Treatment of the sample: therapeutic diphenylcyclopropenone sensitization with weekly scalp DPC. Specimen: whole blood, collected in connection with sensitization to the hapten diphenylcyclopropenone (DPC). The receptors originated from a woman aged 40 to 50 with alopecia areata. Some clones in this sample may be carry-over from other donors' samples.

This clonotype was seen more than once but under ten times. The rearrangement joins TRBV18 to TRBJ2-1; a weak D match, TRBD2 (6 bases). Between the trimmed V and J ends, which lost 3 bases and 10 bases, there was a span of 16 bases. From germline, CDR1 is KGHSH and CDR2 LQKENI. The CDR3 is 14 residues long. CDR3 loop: CASSPSGRSGEQFF. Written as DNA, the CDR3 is TGTGCCAGCTCACCCTCTGGACGTAGCGGCGAGCAGTTCTTC. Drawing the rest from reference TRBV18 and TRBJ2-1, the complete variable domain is NAGVMQNPRHLVRRRGQEARLRCSPMKGHSHVYWYRQLPEEGLKFMVYLQKENIIDESGMPKERFSAEFPKEGPSILRIQQVVRGDSAAYFCASSPSGRSGEQFFGPGTRLTVL.

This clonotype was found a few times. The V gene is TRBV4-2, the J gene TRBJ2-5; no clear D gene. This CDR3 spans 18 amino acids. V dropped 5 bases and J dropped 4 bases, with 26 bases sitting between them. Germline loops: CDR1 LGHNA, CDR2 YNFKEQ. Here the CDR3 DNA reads TGTGCCAGCAGCGCATGGTCCGGCCGGCCCCGGTCGGGAGAGACCCAGTACTTC. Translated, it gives CASSAWSGRPRSGETQYF.

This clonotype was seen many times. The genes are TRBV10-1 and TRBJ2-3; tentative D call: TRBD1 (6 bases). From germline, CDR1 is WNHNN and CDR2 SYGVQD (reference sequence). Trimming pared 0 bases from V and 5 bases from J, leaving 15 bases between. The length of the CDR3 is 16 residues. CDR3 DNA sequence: TGCGCCAGCAGTGAGTCAGGGGGACGCGAGAGAGATACGCAGTATTTT. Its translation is CASSESGGRERDTQYF.

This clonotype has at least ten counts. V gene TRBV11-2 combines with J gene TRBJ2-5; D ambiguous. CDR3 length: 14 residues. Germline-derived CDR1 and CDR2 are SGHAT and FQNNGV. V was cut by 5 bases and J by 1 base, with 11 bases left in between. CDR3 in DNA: TGTGCCAGCAGCGCCACGCCAGCCCAAGAGACCCAGTACTTC. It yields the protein CASSATPAQETQYF.

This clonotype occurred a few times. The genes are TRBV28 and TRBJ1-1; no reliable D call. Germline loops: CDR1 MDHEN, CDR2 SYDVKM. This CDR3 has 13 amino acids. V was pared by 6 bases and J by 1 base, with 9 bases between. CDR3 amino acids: CASSLIANTEAFF. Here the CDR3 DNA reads TGTGCCAGCAGCTTAATAGCGAACACTGAAGCTTTCTTT.

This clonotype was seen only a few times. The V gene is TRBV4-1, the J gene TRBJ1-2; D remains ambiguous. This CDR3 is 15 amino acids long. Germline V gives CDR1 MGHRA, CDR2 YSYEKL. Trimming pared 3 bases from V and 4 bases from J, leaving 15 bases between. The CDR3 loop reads CASSQAPKILYGYTF. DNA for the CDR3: TGCGCCAGCAGCCAGGCCCCCAAGATCCTCTATGGCTACACCTTC.

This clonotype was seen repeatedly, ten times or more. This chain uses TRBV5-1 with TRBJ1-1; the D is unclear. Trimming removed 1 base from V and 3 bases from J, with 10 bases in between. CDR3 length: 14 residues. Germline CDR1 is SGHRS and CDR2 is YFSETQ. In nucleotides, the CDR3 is TGCGCCAGCAGCTTGATGACGGTAGACACTGAAGCTTTCTTT. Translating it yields CASSLMTVDTEAFF.

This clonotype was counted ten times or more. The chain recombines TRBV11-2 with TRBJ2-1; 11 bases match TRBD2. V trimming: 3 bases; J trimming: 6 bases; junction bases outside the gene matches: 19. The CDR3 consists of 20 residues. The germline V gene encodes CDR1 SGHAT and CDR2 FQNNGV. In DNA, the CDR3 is TGTGCCAGCAGCTTCTCTAGGTCCAGGCTAGCGGGGGGACGAAGCAATGAGCAGTTCTTC. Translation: CASSFSRSRLAGGRSNEQFF.

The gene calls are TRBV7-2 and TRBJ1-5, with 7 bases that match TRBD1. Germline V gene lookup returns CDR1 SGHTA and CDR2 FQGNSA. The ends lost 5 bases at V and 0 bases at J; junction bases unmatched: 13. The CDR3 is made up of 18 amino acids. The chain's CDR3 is CASSVIPGQPYSNQPQHF. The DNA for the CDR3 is TGTGCCAGCAGCGTTATTCCGGGACAGCCTTATAGCAATCAGCCCCAGCATTTT.

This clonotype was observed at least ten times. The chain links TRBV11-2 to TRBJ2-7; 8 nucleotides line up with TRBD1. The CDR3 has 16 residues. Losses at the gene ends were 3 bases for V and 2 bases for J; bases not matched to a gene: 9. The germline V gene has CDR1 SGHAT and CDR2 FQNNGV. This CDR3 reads CASSLERTGYPYEQYF. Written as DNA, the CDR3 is TGTGCCAGCAGCTTGGAAAGGACAGGGTATCCCTACGAGCAGTACTTC.

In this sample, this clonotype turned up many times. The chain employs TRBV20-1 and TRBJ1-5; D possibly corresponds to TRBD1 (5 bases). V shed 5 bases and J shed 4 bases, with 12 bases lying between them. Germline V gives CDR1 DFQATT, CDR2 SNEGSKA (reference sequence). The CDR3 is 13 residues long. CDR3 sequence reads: CSAGVTGNQPQHF. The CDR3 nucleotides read TGCAGTGCTGGGGTAACAGGAAATCAGCCCCAGCATTTT.

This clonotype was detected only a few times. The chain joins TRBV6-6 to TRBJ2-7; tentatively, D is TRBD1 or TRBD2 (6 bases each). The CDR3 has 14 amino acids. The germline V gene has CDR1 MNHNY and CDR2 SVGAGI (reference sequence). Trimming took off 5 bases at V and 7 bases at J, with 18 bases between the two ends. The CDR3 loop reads CASSDGGRVGEQYF. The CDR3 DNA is TGTGCCAGCAGTGACGGGGGCAGGGTTGGGGAGCAGTACTTC.

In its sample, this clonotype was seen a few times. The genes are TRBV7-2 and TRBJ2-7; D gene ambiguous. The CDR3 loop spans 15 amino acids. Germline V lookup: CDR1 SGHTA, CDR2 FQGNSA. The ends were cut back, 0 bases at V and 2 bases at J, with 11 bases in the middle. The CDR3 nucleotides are TGTGCCAGCAGCTTAGCGCCCGGGTTCGCCTACGAGCAGTACTTC. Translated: CASSLAPGFAYEQYF.

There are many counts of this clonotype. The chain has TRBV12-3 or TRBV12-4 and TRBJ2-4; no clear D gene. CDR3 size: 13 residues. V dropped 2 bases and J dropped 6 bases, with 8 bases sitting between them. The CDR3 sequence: CASSLWELNIQYF. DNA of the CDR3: TGTGCCAGCAGTTTATGGGAACTAAACATTCAGTACTTC.

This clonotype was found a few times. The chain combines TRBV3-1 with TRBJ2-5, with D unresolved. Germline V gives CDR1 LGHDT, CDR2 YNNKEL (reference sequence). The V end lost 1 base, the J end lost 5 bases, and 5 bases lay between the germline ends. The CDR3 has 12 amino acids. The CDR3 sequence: CASSQGTETQYF. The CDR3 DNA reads TGTGCCAGCAGCCAAGGTACCGAGACCCAGTACTTC.

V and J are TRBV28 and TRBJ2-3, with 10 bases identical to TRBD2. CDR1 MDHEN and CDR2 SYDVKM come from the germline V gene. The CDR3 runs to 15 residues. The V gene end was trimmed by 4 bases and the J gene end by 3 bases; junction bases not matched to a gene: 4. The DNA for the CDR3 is TGTGCCAGCAGTTCACCGGGACTAGCGACAGATACGCAGTATTTT. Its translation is CASSSPGLATDTQYF.

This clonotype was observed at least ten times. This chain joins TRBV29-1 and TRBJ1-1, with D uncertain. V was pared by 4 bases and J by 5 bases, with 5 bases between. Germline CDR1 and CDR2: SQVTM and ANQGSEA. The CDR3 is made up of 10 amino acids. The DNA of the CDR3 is TGCAGCGTTGCGTGGACTGAAGCTTTCTTT. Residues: CSVAWTEAFF.